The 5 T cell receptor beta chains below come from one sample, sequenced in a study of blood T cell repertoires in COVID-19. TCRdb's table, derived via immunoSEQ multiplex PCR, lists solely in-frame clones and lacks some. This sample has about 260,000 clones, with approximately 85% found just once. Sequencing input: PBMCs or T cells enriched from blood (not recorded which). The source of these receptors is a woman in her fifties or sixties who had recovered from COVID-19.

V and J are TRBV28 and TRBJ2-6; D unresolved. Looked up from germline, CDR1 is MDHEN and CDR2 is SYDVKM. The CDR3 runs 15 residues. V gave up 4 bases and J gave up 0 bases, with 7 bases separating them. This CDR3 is CASSSSVSGANVLTF. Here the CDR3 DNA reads TGTGCCAGCAGTTCCTCAGTCTCTGGGGCCAACGTCCTGACTTTC.

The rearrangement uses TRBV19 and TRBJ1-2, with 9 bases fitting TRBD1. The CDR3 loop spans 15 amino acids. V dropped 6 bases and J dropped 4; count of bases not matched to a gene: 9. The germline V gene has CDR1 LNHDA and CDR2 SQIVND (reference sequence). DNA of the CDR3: TGTGCCAGTAGGGCACCGGGACAGGGCGTCTATGGCTACACCTTC. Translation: CASRAPGQGVYGYTF.

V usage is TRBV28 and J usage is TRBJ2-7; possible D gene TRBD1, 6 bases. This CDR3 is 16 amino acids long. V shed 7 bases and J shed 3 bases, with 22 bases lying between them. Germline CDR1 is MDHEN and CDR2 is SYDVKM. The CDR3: CASTDHTGSRGYEQYF. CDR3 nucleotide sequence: TGTGCCAGCACCGACCATACAGGGTCTAGGGGCTACGAGCAGTACTTC.

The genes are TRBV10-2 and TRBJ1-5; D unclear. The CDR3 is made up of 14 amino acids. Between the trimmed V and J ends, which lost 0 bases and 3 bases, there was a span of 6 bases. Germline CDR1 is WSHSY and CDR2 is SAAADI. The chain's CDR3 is CASSESGYNQPQHF. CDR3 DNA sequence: TGCGCCAGCAGTGAGTCCGGTTACAATCAGCCCCAGCATTTT.

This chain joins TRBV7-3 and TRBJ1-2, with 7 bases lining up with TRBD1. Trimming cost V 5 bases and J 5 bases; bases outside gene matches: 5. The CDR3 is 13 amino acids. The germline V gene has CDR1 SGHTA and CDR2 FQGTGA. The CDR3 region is CASSDSTGYGYTF. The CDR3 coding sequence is TGTGCCAGCAGCGATTCGACAGGGTATGGCTACACCTTC.